One and the same sample provided the 6 T cell receptor beta chains below, sequenced in a study of Ad26.COV2.S vaccination and SARS-CoV-2 variants. The table came from immunoSEQ multiplex PCR; TCRdb's copy has only in-frame clones and leaves some out. The table includes about 370,000 clones, roughly nine tenths detected once. Sample treatment: about 20 received Ad26.COV2.S at low or high dose, single or two shots; about 5 received placebo; per-sample allocation not given. Sampling happened 63 days after the first vaccine or placebo injection. The sequenced sample was peripheral blood, obtained in a trial of Ad26.COV2.S vaccine versus placebo. The receptors here all came from a person aged 18-60 years who received the Ad26.COV2.S COVID-19 vaccine or a placebo.

This sequence joins TRBV4-1 and TRBJ2-7, with 9 bases fitting TRBD1. V was clipped by 3 bases and J by 6 bases; unmatched bases: 6. CDR1 is MGHRA, CDR2 YSYEKL, per germline. The CDR3 is made up of 14 amino acids. In nucleotides, the CDR3 is TGCGCCAGCAGCCAGGGACAGGGAGAGGGCGAGCAGTACTTC. Translated: CASSQGQGEGEQYF.

V gene TRBV6-2 or TRBV6-3 combines with J gene TRBJ1-5; 7 nucleotides agree with TRBD1. J gave up 2 bases and V 4 bases, and 11 bases lay outside the gene matches. The CDR3 is 17 amino acids. Germline values: CDR1 MNHEY, CDR2 SVGEGT. The CDR3 reads CASSSLTGTSGNQPQHF. CDR3 DNA: TGTGCCAGCAGTTCCCTGACAGGGACTTCGGGCAATCAGCCCCAGCATTTT.

With respect to this clone: This same CDR3 is encoded by further DNA sequences in the sample. The rearrangement links TRBV27 to TRBJ2-1; 7 bases match TRBD2. The CDR3 consists of 15 residues. The germline CDR1 and CDR2 sequences are MNHEY and SMNVEV (reference sequence). J was trimmed by 0 bases and V by 6 bases; bases with no gene match: 5. The DNA of the CDR3 is TGTGCCAGCAGGCTGGGGGGGAGCTCCTACAATGAGCAGTTCTTC. Translated, it gives CASRLGGSSYNEQFF.

V is TRBV19 and J is TRBJ1-4; tentative D call: TRBD1 (6 bases). Trimming removed 5 bases from V and 0 bases from J, with 10 bases in between. Germline loops: CDR1 LNHDA, CDR2 SQIVND (reference sequence). The CDR3 is 15 residues long. The CDR3 loop is CASSADRTTNEKLFF. CDR3 nucleotides: TGTGCCAGTAGTGCGGACAGAACAACTAATGAAAAACTGTTTTTT.

This chain connects TRBV6-2 or TRBV6-3 to TRBJ2-3; 10 bases fit TRBD2. Germline CDR1 reads MNHEY; CDR2 reads SVGEGT. V lost 6 bases, J lost 4 bases, and 4 bases stayed unmatched. This CDR3 is 14 amino acids long. CDR3 sequence: CASSQSGGADTQYF. The CDR3 DNA is TGTGCCAGCAGCCAAAGCGGGGGGGCAGATACGCAGTATTTT.

This clone came up once. CDR3 region: CASNMAGALTDTQYF. The CDR3 DNA sequence: TGTGCCAGCAACATGGCGGGGGCCCTCACAGATACGCAGTATTTT. This chain uses TRBV9 with TRBJ2-3, with a possible D match to TRBD2 (7 bases). Germline CDR1 SGDLS, CDR2 YYNGEE. V lost 6 bases and J 2 bases, leaving 16 bases between the germline ends. The CDR3 consists of 15 residues. Looking up the rest from reference TRBV9 and TRBJ2-3 gives the full variable domain: DSGVTQTPKHLITATGQRVTLRCSPRSGDLSVYWYQQSLDQGLQFLIQYYNGEERAKGNILERFSAQQFPDLHSELNLSSLELGDSALYFCASNMAGALTDTQYFGPGTRLTVL.